One and the same sample provided the 9 T cell receptor beta chains below, sequenced in a study of blood T cell dynamics during melanoma immunotherapy (dated by TCRdb to 2018 to 2021). In light of the paper, this sample's time point label describes: pre-treatment baseline. The library was built by means of the immunoSEQ multiplex PCR assay. Imported from immuneACCESS, the table was reduced by TCRdb to in-frame sequences with V and J called. These copies leave out some clones; in studies compared against another copy, an unresolved V gene accounts for under half, and the cause of the remainder is not known. Recorded for this sample are over 10,000 clones; 65% to 85% of them occurred a single time. The top ten clonotypes cover about 8.4% of the sample. This sample comprised blood, obtained from a patient treated with checkpoint blockade. The receptors were gathered from a human donor with melanoma.

The chain combines TRBV7-6 with TRBJ2-5; perhaps TRBD1 as D (6 bases). V gave up 2 bases and J gave up 1 base, with 20 bases separating them. The CDR3 length is 18 residues. Germline assignment: CDR1 SGHVS and CDR2 FNYEAQ. The CDR3 protein is CASSLLSAGAQIQETQYF. As DNA, the CDR3 is TGTGCCAGCAGCTTACTGTCGGCAGGGGCCCAAATCCAAGAGACCCAGTACTTC.

The chain combines TRBV15 with TRBJ2-5; 7 bases map to TRBD2. The length of the CDR3 is 16 residues. The V gene end was trimmed by 0 bases and the J gene end by 4 bases; junction bases not matched to a gene: 8. Germline loops: CDR1 LNHNV, CDR2 YYDKDF (reference sequence). The chain's CDR3 is CATSRERGGVGETQYF. CDR3 coding DNA: TGTGCCACCAGCAGAGAACGCGGGGGTGTGGGAGAGACCCAGTACTTC.

The V gene is TRBV7-3, the J gene TRBJ2-2; no clear D gene. The CDR3 totals 12 residues. Between the trimmed V and J ends, which lost 2 bases and 11 bases, there was a span of 9 bases. Germline values: CDR1 SGHTA, CDR2 FQGTGA. CDR3 residues: CASSLDRVELFF. CDR3 DNA sequence: TGTGCCAGCAGCTTAGACCGGGTTGAGCTGTTTTTT.

This sequence joins TRBV19 and TRBJ2-1; possibly TRBD1 or TRBD2 for D (6 bases each). Germline CDR1 LNHDA, CDR2 SQIVND (reference sequence). Trimming took off 10 bases at V and 9 bases at J, with 10 bases between the two ends. This CDR3 has 10 residues. The CDR3 reads CATGAFEQFF. The CDR3 DNA reads TGTGCCACGGGGGCTTTTGAGCAGTTCTTC.

Comment on this clone: At one end the junction does not follow the germline gene, possibly because of a read error. The chain has TRBV4-3 and TRBJ2-7; D gene ambiguous. CDR1 is LGHNA, CDR2 YSLEER, per germline. CDR3 length: 14 residues. CDR3 residues: CASSQETNSYEQYF. CDR3 sequence (DNA): TGCGCCAGCAGTCAAGAGACGAACTCCTACGAGCAGTACTTC.

The chain employs TRBV6-5 and TRBJ2-7; possibly TRBD1 or TRBD2 for D (5 bases each). The CDR3 has 16 amino acids. V lost 0 bases and J lost 0, with 12 bases in between. Germline CDR1 is MNHEY and CDR2 is SVGAGI. CDR3 loop: CASSYSAAGSSYEQYF. The CDR3 nucleotides are TGTGCCAGCAGTTACTCAGCGGCAGGGAGCTCCTACGAGCAGTACTTC.

This chain uses TRBV5-1 with TRBJ1-1, with D possibly being TRBD1 (5 bases). The CDR3 has 16 amino acids. Germline V gene lookup returns CDR1 SGHRS and CDR2 YFSETQ. V was trimmed by 0 bases and J by 0 bases, leaving 12 bases between them. The CDR3 bases are TGCGCCAGCAGCTTGGTTCCCGGGACGGTGAACACTGAAGCTTTCTTT. It yields the protein CASSLVPGTVNTEAFF.

V usage is TRBV27 and J usage is TRBJ1-5; D is perhaps TRBD1 (6 bases). In germline, CDR1 is MNHEY, CDR2 SMNVEV (reference sequence). CDR3 size: 15 residues. Trimming shortened V by 7 bases and J by 0 bases, and 13 bases separated the two germline ends. CDR3 bases: TGTGCCAGCACCCCTTTAGGGGGTAGCAATCAGCCCCAGCATTTT. It codes for CASTPLGGSNQPQHF.

J is TRBJ1-2 and V is TRBV19; TRBD1 is a possible D gene (5 bases). The CDR3 is 14 residues long. The V and J ends lost 8 bases and 4 bases respectively, with 17 bases between them. Germline-derived CDR1 and CDR2 are LNHDA and SQIVND (reference sequence). CDR3 sequence reads: CASGETGTLYGYTF. CDR3 nucleotides: TGTGCCAGTGGGGAGACGGGGACTCTCTATGGCTACACCTTC.